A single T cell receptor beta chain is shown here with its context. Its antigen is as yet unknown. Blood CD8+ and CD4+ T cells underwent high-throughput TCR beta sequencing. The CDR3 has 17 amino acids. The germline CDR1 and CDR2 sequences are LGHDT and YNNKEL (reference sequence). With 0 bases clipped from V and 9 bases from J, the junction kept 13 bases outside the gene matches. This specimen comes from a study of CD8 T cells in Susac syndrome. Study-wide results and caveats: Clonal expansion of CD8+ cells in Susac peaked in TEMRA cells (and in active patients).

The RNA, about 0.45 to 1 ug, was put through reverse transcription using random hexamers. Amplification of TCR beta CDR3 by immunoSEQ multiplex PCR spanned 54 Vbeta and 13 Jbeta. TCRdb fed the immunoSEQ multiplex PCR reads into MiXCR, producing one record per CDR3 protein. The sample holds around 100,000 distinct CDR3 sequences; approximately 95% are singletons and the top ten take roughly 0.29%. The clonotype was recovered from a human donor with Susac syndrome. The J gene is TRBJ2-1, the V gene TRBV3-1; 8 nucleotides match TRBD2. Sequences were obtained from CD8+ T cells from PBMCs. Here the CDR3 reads CASSQDRWLAGFTEQFF. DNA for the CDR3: TGTGCCAGCAGCCAAGATAGGTGGCTAGCGGGCTTTACTGAGCAGTTCTTC.